This entry is about one T cell receptor (beta chain). The sample comes from a study of control samples from healthy donors and cancer patients. This CDR3 contains 13 residues. Germline loops: CDR1 LGHDT, CDR2 YNNKEL (reference sequence). Trimming pared 0 bases from V and 9 bases from J, leaving 9 bases between. Assay: immunoSEQ multiplex PCR; the TCRdb copy retains only in-frame clones and omits some. The sample gives about 130,000 clones, about 90% of which show up once; 1.5% to 2% is in the top ten. The clonotype comes from a man younger than 30 in good health. This sequence joins TRBV3-1 (or the pseudogene TRBV3-2) and TRBJ1-5; D remains unclear. Sequencing was performed on blood. DNA of the CDR3: TGTGCCAGCAGCCAAGAGATGGGTGCGCCCCAGCATTTT. Protein product: CASSQEMGAPQHF.